A single sample is the source of the 3 T cell receptor beta chains below, sequenced in a study of shared clonotypes between healthy human individuals (dated by TCRdb to the early 2020s). Preparation of the library involved the immunoSEQ multiplex PCR assay. TCRdb carries this immuneACCESS record with in-frame sequences only. Its versions omit some clonotypes, under half of them owing to an unresolved V gene in the studies checked, with the rest unexplained. This sample lists roughly 850,000 clones; 90% to 98% were detected once. The biggest ten clones account for approximately 0.2% of the sample. CD8 naive samples were CD45RO-negative cells positively selected for CCR7, giving a CD45RA+CCR7+ population that excluded TemRA cells. The sequencing sample was made of naive CD8+ T cells sorted from blood. This specimen's cell subset or site label, per the study, means: CD45RA+CCR7+. These receptors all come from a man aged 30-40 years in good health.

The V call is TRBV29-1, the J call TRBJ2-1; 9 nucleotides agree with TRBD1. This CDR3 is built from 18 residues. Losses at the gene ends were 1 base for V and 3 bases for J; bases not matched to a gene: 13. CDR1 is SQVTM, CDR2 ANQGSEA, per germline. The CDR3 DNA reads as TGCAGCGTTGAAGGGTCAACAGGGGGCAAGATACGCTACAATGAGCAGTTCTTC. Its translation: CSVEGSTGGKIRYNEQFF.

This chain connects TRBV27 to TRBJ2-7; 11 positions agree with TRBD2. Germline-derived CDR1 and CDR2 are MNHEY and SMNVEV (reference sequence). With 5 bases clipped from V and 7 bases from J, the junction kept 10 bases outside the gene matches. The CDR3 has 15 amino acids. The CDR3 bases are TGTGCCAGCAGTGTACTAGCGGGAGTTGCGGAAGAGCAGTACTTC. This codes for CASSVLAGVAEEQYF.

The V call is TRBV4-1, the J call TRBJ2-5; D might be TRBD2 (5 bases). The CDR3 sequence is 15 residues long. Germline V gene data show CDR1 as MGHRA and CDR2 as YSYEKL. V was cut by 1 base and J by 3 bases, with 12 bases left in between. The CDR3 region has the DNA TGCGCCAGCAGCCAAGGAGGAGGAGTTGAAGAGACCCAGTACTTC. Protein: CASSQGGGVEETQYF.